This paragraph covers one T cell receptor (beta chain) sequence. As yet, its antigen is unknown. An oligo carrying a UMI was ligated to the cDNA 3' end. First-round PCR used three to five cycles and beta primers RC1.1 and RC1.2 covering TRBC1 and TRBC2. Via MiXCR, TCRdb re-called the UMI-ligation and nested PCR reads, giving one row per CDR3 protein. The table includes over 35,000 distinct CDR3 sequences, about 17% detected once. This specimen comes from a study of quantifying T cell responses using KT2 cells. Study at large: RNA was reverse transcribed with TCR alpha and beta constant-region primers. The study's findings and limits: KT2 sequences were detected down to about one KT2 cell per 100,000 PBMC.

The V end lost 2 bases, the J end lost 10 bases, and 9 bases lay between the germline ends. Germline-derived CDR1 and CDR2 are DFQATT and SNEGSKA (reference sequence). The CDR3 spans 11 residues. KT2, a clone with a known TCR, was spiked into unfractionated PBMC. The TCR originated in a human donor. Sequences were obtained from PBMCs spiked with cells of the T cell clone KT2. V gene TRBV20-1 combines with J gene TRBJ2-1; D is undetermined. The CDR3 region is CSARSPGEQFF. CDR3 in DNA: TGCAGTGCTAGAAGCCCCGGAGAGCAGTTCTTC.